The 23 T cell receptor beta chains below come from one sample, sequenced in a study of blood T cell repertoires in COVID-19. Measured with immunoSEQ multiplex PCR; TCRdb has only the in-frame clones, and not every one. The top ten clones hold 10% of a sample with some 130,000 clones, about 91% of them seen once. Sequencing used peripheral blood. Receptor source: a man aged 45-65 years with acute or convalescent COVID-19.

V usage is TRBV27 and J usage is TRBJ1-1; D unresolved. This CDR3 is 16 amino acids long. V was trimmed by 5 bases and J by 6 bases, leaving 22 bases between them. Germline V gene sequence: CDR1 MNHEY, CDR2 SMNVEV (reference sequence). CDR3 residues: CASSPYPSLGRSEAFF. The CDR3 DNA is TGTGCCAGCAGTCCCTACCCCAGTCTCGGGAGGTCTGAAGCTTTCTTT.

In the case of this clone: This same CDR3 is encoded by further DNA sequences in the sample. V is TRBV2 and J is TRBJ1-1; TRBD1 matches 7 bases. With V trimmed by 4 bases and J by 2 bases, 1 base remained unmatched. In germline, CDR1 is SNHLY, CDR2 FYNNEI. The CDR3 spans 13 residues. This chain's CDR3 is CASSGQGNTEAFF. CDR3 nucleotide sequence: TGTGCCAGCAGTGGACAGGGAAACACTGAAGCTTTCTTT.

The rearrangement joins TRBV2 to TRBJ2-1, with D hard to call. CDR1 and CDR2 from the germline V gene are SNHLY and FYNNEI. V was shortened by 9 bases and J by 0 bases, with 15 bases between the two germline ends. The CDR3 totals 15 residues. CDR3 residues: CASDYSSSSYNEQFF. DNA of the CDR3: TGTGCCAGTGATTATAGCTCTAGCTCCTACAATGAGCAGTTCTTC.

The DNA for the CDR3 is TGTGCCAGCAGATCCCCGGGAGCGCGGGGGGAGACCCAGTACTTC. Amino acids: CASRSPGARGETQYF. The chain carries TRBV6-6 and TRBJ2-5; 7 bases match TRBD2. V lost 6 bases to trimming and J lost 5 bases; unmatched junction nucleotides: 12. Per germline, CDR1 MNHNY and CDR2 SVGAGI (reference sequence). The CDR3 loop spans 15 amino acids.

V gene TRBV7-2 combines with J gene TRBJ1-2; 9 positions agree with TRBD1. Germline CDR1 reads SGHTA; CDR2 reads FQGNSA. The CDR3 runs to 15 residues. J gave up 4 bases and V 3 bases, and 6 bases lay outside the gene matches. The CDR3 spells CASSLPGQGFYGYTF. Here the CDR3 DNA reads TGTGCCAGCAGCTTGCCGGGACAGGGTTTCTATGGCTACACCTTC.

The chain joins TRBV3-1 (or the pseudogene TRBV3-2) to TRBJ1-1, with D possibly matching TRBD1 (5 bases). Trimming left V 2 bases short and J 3 bases short, with 10 bases between. Germline CDR1 LGHDT, CDR2 YNNKEL (reference sequence). The CDR3 length is 14 residues. The chain's CDR3 is CASSQFPGDTEAFF. CDR3 nucleotides: TGTGCCAGCAGCCAATTTCCGGGGGACACTGAAGCTTTCTTT.

The CDR3 loop is CASSWGGGYTEAFF. The CDR3, as DNA: TGTGCCAGCAGTTGGGGGGGAGGGTACACTGAAGCTTTCTTT. The gene calls are TRBV6-5 and TRBJ1-1, with D perhaps TRBD1 (5 bases). This CDR3 is built from 14 residues. V was shortened by 4 bases and J by 3 bases, with 12 bases between the two germline ends. Looked up from germline, CDR1 is MNHEY and CDR2 is SVGAGI.

V gene TRBV5-1 combines with J gene TRBJ2-1, with D unresolved. V lost 4 bases and J lost 0, with 14 bases in between. The CDR3 has 16 residues. In germline, CDR1 is SGHRS, CDR2 YFSETQ. In DNA form, the CDR3 reads TGCGCCAGCAGCCCCGGGTCGAGAATCTCCTACAATGAGCAGTTCTTC. Residues: CASSPGSRISYNEQFF. Based on the CDR3 plus reference TRBV5-1 and TRBJ2-1, the full variable domain is KAGVTQTPRYLIKTRGQQVTLSCSPISGHRSVSWYQQTPGQGLQFLFEYFSETQRNKGNFPGRFSGRQFSNSRSEMNVSTLELGDSALYLCASSPGSRISYNEQFFGPGTRLTVL.

V is TRBV11-2 and J is TRBJ1-2; TRBD1 might be the D (5 bases). Per germline, CDR1 SGHAT and CDR2 FQNNGV. V lost 3 bases and J 1 base, leaving 12 bases between the germline ends. The CDR3 runs to 15 residues. The CDR3 DNA sequence: TGTGCCAGCAGCTTTAATACAGGATTTAACTATGGCTACACCTTC. It is translated as CASSFNTGFNYGYTF.

The V gene is TRBV6-2 or TRBV6-3, the J gene TRBJ1-1; D perhaps matches TRBD1 (6 bases). Germline V gene sequence: CDR1 MNHEY, CDR2 SVGEGT. V lost 6 bases, J lost 4 bases, and 24 bases lay in between. The CDR3 is 17 amino acids. CDR3 residues: CASSPSSVPGVSTEAFF. DNA of the CDR3: TGTGCCAGCAGCCCTTCATCGGTTCCAGGGGTTAGCACTGAAGCTTTCTTT.

The chain employs TRBV10-3 and TRBJ2-5, with D unclear. The CDR3 has 15 amino acids. Germline V lookup: CDR1 ENHRY, CDR2 SYGVKD. V gave up 5 bases and J gave up 7 bases, with 20 bases separating them. The CDR3 nucleotides read TGTGCCATCAGTTCCACAGAGTTGTTAGGCGCGACCCAGTACTTC. Its translation: CAISSTELLGATQYF.

The rearrangement links TRBV2 to TRBJ1-1, with D unresolved. The CDR3 contains 12 residues. Germline-derived CDR1 and CDR2 are SNHLY and FYNNEI. Trimming stripped 6 bases from V and 7 bases from J, with 12 bases between. The CDR3 sequence is CASRDEVREAFF. The CDR3 nucleotides are TGTGCCAGCAGAGACGAGGTACGTGAAGCTTTCTTT.

This clone was detected only a few times. The chain recombines TRBV2 with TRBJ1-5; 9 bases are shared with TRBD1. J gave up 0 bases and V 6 bases, and 6 bases lay outside the gene matches. The CDR3 consists of 16 residues. Germline values: CDR1 SNHLY, CDR2 FYNNEI. DNA for the CDR3: TGTGCCAGCAGAGAACAGGGGGCGAATAGCAATCAGCCCCAGCATTTT. As protein: CASREQGANSNQPQHF. The full variable domain, rest sourced from reference TRBV2 and TRBJ1-5, is EPEVTQTPSHQVTQMGQEVILRCVPISNHLYFYWYRQILGQKVEFLVSFYNNEISEKSEIFDDQFSVERPDGSNFTLKIRSTKLEDSAMYFCASREQGANSNQPQHFGDGTRLSIL.

This chain uses TRBV5-1 with TRBJ2-7; TRBD2 agrees at 8 bases. The J segment lost 3 bases and the V segment lost 6 bases, leaving 11 bases of the junction unmatched. The CDR3 has 15 residues. Germline-derived CDR1 and CDR2 are SGHRS and YFSETQ. The CDR3 DNA follows: TGCGCCAGCAAGGACGGGAGGGACACTAGCTACGAGCAGTACTTC. Its translation: CASKDGRDTSYEQYF. Looking up the rest from reference TRBV5-1 and TRBJ2-7 gives the full variable domain: KAGVTQTPRYLIKTRGQQVTLSCSPISGHRSVSWYQQTPGQGLQFLFEYFSETQRNKGNFPGRFSGRQFSNSRSEMNVSTLELGDSALYLCASKDGRDTSYEQYFGPGTRLTVT.

This clone was recorded once. The chain has TRBV19 and TRBJ1-2; D is ambiguous. The CDR3 runs to 13 residues. V was cut by 3 bases and J by 4 bases, with 9 bases left in between. Germline CDR1 and CDR2: LNHDA and SQIVND (reference sequence). CDR3 nucleotide sequence: TGTGCCAGTAGTATCCACGGAGTCTATGGCTACACCTTC. Translating gives CASSIHGVYGYTF.

The chain carries TRBV3-1 (or the pseudogene TRBV3-2) and TRBJ1-5; 11 bases fit TRBD1. Germline loops: CDR1 LGHDT, CDR2 YNNKEL (reference sequence). The V gene end was trimmed by 3 bases and the J gene end by 3 bases; junction bases not matched to a gene: 4. This CDR3 comprises 16 residues. CDR3 DNA sequence: TGTGCCAGCAGCCATTCGGACAGGGGGCCCAATCAGCCCCAGCATTTT. It specifies CASSHSDRGPNQPQHF.

The V call is TRBV5-1, the J call TRBJ1-2, with D possibly being TRBD1 (6 bases). Germline V gene lookup returns CDR1 SGHRS and CDR2 YFSETQ. The V gene lost 0 bases and the J gene lost 13 bases, with 13 bases spanning the gap. The CDR3 covers 12 residues. This CDR3 is CASSLEGDRRTF. CDR3 DNA sequence: TGCGCCAGCAGCTTGGAGGGGGATCGGCGCACCTTC.

The chain links TRBV28 to TRBJ2-5, with 7 positions matching TRBD2. The CDR3 contains 14 residues. The V segment lost 8 bases and the J segment 5 bases; nucleotides outside the gene matches: 11. Germline V gene data show CDR1 as MDHEN and CDR2 as SYDVKM. In DNA form, the CDR3 reads TGTGCCAGCCATACCGCCTGGGGGGGGGAGACCCAGTACTTC. Protein product: CASHTAWGGETQYF.

The chain employs TRBV28 and TRBJ1-5, with 8 bases aligning to TRBD1. The germline gives CDR1 MDHEN, CDR2 SYDVKM. J gave up 4 bases and V 4 bases, and 12 bases lay outside the gene matches. The CDR3 is 17 amino acids. The CDR3 bases are TGTGCCAGCAGTTCGCGGGTAGGACAGGGAAGGAATCAGCCCCAGCATTTT. This codes for CASSSRVGQGRNQPQHF.

The chain combines TRBV7-9 with TRBJ2-3; tentatively, D is TRBD1 (5 bases). Germline CDR1 reads SEHNR; CDR2 reads FQNEAQ (reference sequence). The CDR3 is 15 residues long. The V end was cut by 5 bases, the J end by 9 bases, with 21 bases between. The CDR3 is CASSPPFRAGQTQYF. The CDR3 DNA reads as TGTGCCAGCAGCCCCCCTTTCAGGGCAGGACAAACGCAGTATTTT.

This rearrangement joins TRBV2 to TRBJ1-6; TRBD1 matches at 8 bases. The CDR3 has 16 residues. Germline CDR1 and CDR2: SNHLY and FYNNEI. With V trimmed by 7 bases and J by 2 bases, 7 bases remained unmatched. The CDR3 spells CASTPRQGPYNSPLHF. The CDR3 DNA reads TGTGCCAGCACCCCTAGACAGGGGCCCTATAATTCACCCCTCCACTTT.

This clone was seen only a few times. This chain joins TRBV18 and TRBJ2-7; TRBD1 matches 7 bases. Germline CDR1 is KGHSH and CDR2 is LQKENI. The CDR3 spans 13 residues. The ends lost 3 bases at V and 2 bases at J; junction bases unmatched: 1. The DNA of the CDR3 is TGTGCCAGCTCACCGACAGGGACCTACGAGCAGTACTTC. Its translation: CASSPTGTYEQYF. The full variable domain, completed using reference TRBV18 and TRBJ2-7, is NAGVMQNPRHLVRRRGQEARLRCSPMKGHSHVYWYRQLPEEGLKFMVYLQKENIIDESGMPKERFSAEFPKEGPSILRIQQVVRGDSAAYFCASSPTGTYEQYFGPGTRLTVT.

V usage is TRBV25-1 and J usage is TRBJ1-5; 10 bases map to TRBD1. With V trimmed by 5 bases and J by 2 bases, 6 bases remained unmatched. Germline V gene data show CDR1 as MGHDK and CDR2 as SYGVNS. The CDR3 is 16 residues long. The CDR3 coding sequence is TGTGCCAGCAGTCCCCGACAGGGGGCGGGCAATCAGCCCCAGCATTTT. Translated, it gives CASSPRQGAGNQPQHF.